Listed below are T cell receptor beta chains from one sample, sequenced in a study of T cells in tuberculosis. The table came from immunoSEQ multiplex PCR; TCRdb's copy has only in-frame clones and leaves some out. The sample consists of tens of thousands of clones, over 85% of them appearing once. Input material: PBMCs. Every receptor here comes from a donor between 10 and 29 years old with latent tuberculosis or without tuberculosis infection. The CDR3 runs from the conserved cysteine through the conserved F or W. The order of the fields is clone size, J gene, V gene, D gene, CDR3 protein, CDR3 DNA. A D gene is named only where the DNA matches it firmly. The size entry is marked missing in some rows and otherwise reads once, few, many or a size class.

size: .; J: TRBJ2-1; V: TRBV6-1; D: .; CDR3: CASSERQPSSYNEQFF; DNA: TGTGCCAGCAGTGAACGTCAACCGAGCTCCTACAATGAGCAGTTCTTC
size: .; J: TRBJ2-3; V: TRBV19; D: .; CDR3: CASSIDPRASTDTQYF; DNA: TGTGCCAGTAGTATAGATCCCAGGGCAAGCACAGATACGCAGTATTTT
size: .; J: TRBJ2-7; V: TRBV5-4; D: .; CDR3: CASTRAGSDEQYF; DNA: TGTGCCAGCACCCGGGCAGGGTCGGACGAGCAGTACTTC
size: .; J: TRBJ2-3; V: TRBV11-3; D: TRBD2; CDR3: CASSWGLAGDTQYF; DNA: TGTGCCAGCAGCTGGGGACTAGCGGGAGATACGCAGTATTTT
size: .; J: TRBJ2-7; V: TRBV5-1; D: TRBD2; CDR3: CASSLGLAGPTSYEQYF; DNA: TGCGCCAGCAGCTTGGGGCTAGCGGGGCCTACCTCCTACGAGCAGTACTTC
size: .; J: TRBJ2-1; V: TRBV13; D: TRBD2; CDR3: CASSFLGRAHNEQFF; DNA: TGTGCCAGCAGCTTCCTCGGGAGGGCCCACAATGAGCAGTTCTTC
size: .; J: TRBJ2-1; V: TRBV6-6; D: TRBD2; CDR3: CASSQNRRTSGSEFF; DNA: TGTGCCAGCAGTCAAAACAGGCGGACTAGCGGGAGCGAGTTCTTC
size: .; J: TRBJ2-3; V: TRBV14; D: TRBD2; CDR3: CASSPRLAGTDTQYF; DNA: TGTGCCAGCAGCCCCAGACTAGCGGGCACAGATACGCAGTATTTT
size: .; J: TRBJ1-2; V: TRBV2; D: TRBD1; CDR3: CASRPPGQGVYGYTF; DNA: TGTGCCAGCAGACCTCCGGGACAGGGGGTATATGGCTACACCTTC
size: once; J: TRBJ2-7; V: TRBV7-9; D: TRBD2; CDR3: CASNIDDRDYYEQYF; DNA: TGTGCCAGCAACATAGACGACCGGGACTACTACGAGCAGTACTTC
size: .; J: TRBJ2-7; V: TRBV5-1; D: .; CDR3: CASSLTGSSYEQYF; DNA: TGCGCCAGCAGCTTAACAGGGAGCTCCTACGAGCAGTACTTC
size: .; J: TRBJ2-3; V: TRBV7-3; D: TRBD2; CDR3: CASSPRTSGGLGDTQYF; DNA: TGTGCCAGCAGCCCCCGGACTAGCGGGGGTTTGGGAGATACGCAGTATTTT
size: .; J: TRBJ2-5; V: TRBV5-1; D: TRBD1; CDR3: CASSLGTGHRGVTQYF; DNA: TGCGCCAGCAGCCTGGGGACAGGGCACCGGGGAGTGACCCAGTACTTC
size: .; J: TRBJ2-7; V: TRBV5-1; D: TRBD2; CDR3: CASSRSSGLATYEQYF; DNA: TGCGCCAGCAGCCGAAGCTCGGGACTAGCGACCTACGAGCAGTACTTC
size: .; J: TRBJ2-3; V: TRBV27; D: TRBD2; CDR3: CASSPPGGATDTQYF; DNA: TGTGCCAGCAGCCCCCCGGGAGGGGCGACAGATACGCAGTATTTT